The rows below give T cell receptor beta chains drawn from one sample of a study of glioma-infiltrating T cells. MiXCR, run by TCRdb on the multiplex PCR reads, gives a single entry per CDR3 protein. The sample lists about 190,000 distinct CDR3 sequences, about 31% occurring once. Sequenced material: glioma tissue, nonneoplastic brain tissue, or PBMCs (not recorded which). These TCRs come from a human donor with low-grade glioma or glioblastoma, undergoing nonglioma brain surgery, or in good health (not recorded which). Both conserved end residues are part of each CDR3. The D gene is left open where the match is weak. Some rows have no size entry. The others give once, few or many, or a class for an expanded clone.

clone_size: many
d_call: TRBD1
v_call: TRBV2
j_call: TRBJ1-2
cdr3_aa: CASKEQGVYGYTF
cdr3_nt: TGTGCCAGCAAGGAACAGGGGGTATATGGCTACACCTTC

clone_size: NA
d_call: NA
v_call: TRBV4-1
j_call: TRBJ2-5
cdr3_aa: CASSQDQDNKETQYF
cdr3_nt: TGCGCCAGCAGCCAAGACCAGGACAACAAAGAGACCCAGTACTTC

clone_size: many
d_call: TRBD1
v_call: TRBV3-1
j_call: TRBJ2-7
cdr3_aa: CASSWGQGSHEQYF
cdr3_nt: TGTGCCAGCAGCTGGGGACAGGGATCCCACGAGCAGTACTTC

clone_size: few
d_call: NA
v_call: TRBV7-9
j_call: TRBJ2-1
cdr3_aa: CASSPGQFEQFF
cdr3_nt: TGTGCCAGCAGCCCCGGACAGTTCGAGCAGTTCTTC

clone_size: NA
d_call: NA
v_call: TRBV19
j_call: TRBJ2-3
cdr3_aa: CASRRQVSTDKQYF
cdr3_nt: TGTGCCAGTAGACGACAGGTTAGCACAGATAAGCAGTATTTT

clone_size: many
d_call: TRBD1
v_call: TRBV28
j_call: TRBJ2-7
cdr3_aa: CASSLPGQSSYEQYF
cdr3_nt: TGTGCCAGCAGTCTCCCGGGACAGAGCTCCTACGAGCAGTACTTC

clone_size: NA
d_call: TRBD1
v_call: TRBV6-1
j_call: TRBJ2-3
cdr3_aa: CAISDPTLGDRATTTTSTDTQYF
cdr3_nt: TGTGCCATCAGTGACCCGACCTTGGGGGACAGGGCCACCACAACTACTAGCACAGATACGCAGTATTTT

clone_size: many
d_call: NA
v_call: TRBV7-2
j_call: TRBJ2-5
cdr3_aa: CASSLAGAETQYF
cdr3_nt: TGTGCCAGCAGCTTAGCGGGGGCTGAGACCCAGTACTTC

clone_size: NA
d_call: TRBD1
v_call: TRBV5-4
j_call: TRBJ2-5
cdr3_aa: CASSSTGTEETQYF
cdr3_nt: TGTGCCAGCAGCTCCACGGGGACAGAAGAGACCCAGTACTTC

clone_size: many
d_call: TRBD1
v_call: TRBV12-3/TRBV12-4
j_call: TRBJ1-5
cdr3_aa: CASSPTGGRHQPQHF
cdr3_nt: TGTGCCAGCAGTCCTACAGGGGGCCGACATCAGCCCCAGCATTTT

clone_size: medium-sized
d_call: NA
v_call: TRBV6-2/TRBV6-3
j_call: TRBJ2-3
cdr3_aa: CASSYGEVDTQYF
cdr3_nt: TGTGCCAGCAGTTATGGTGAGGTCGATACGCAGTATTTT

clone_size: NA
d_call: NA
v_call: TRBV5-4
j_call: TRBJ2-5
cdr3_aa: CASSLGLSGEETQYF
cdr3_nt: TGTGCCAGCAGCTTGGGATTGTCGGGGGAAGAGACCCAGTACTTC

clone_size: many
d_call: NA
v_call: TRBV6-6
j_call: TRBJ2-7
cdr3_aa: CASSYSFGFYEQYF
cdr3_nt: TGTGCCAGCAGTTACTCCTTCGGATTCTACGAGCAGTACTTC

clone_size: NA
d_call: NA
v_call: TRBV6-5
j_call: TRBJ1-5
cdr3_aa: CASRSLLGGGKKKNF
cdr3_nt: TGTGCCAGCAGAAGTTTATTGGGGGGAGGAAAGAAAAAGAATTTT

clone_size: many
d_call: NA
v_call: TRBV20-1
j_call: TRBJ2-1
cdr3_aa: CSANSGRLMGNEQFF
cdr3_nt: TGCAGTGCCAACTCGGGACGGCTAATGGGGAATGAGCAGTTCTTC

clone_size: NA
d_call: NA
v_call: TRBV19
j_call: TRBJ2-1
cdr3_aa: CASSSLAISYNEQLF
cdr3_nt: TGTGCCAGTAGTAGTCTTGCCATTTCCTACAATGAGCAGCTCTTC

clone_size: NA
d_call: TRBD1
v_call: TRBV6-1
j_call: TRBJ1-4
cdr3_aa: CATGTAVNEKLFF
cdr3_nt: TGTGCCACCGGGACAGCCGTTAATGAAAAACTGTTTTTT

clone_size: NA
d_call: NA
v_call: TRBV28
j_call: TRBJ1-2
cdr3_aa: CDGSRDRVLGYTF
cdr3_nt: TGTGACGGCAGTAGAGACCGCGTACTCGGCTACACCTTC

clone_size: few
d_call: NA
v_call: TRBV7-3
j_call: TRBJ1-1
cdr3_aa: CASSVGPQGFEAFF
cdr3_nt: TGTGCCAGCAGCGTGGGACCCCAGGGCTTTGAAGCTTTCTTT

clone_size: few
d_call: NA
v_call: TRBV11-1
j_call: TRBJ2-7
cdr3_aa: CASSLGGRLGEQYF
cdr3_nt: TGTGCCAGCAGCTTAGGCGGCAGGCTGGGGGAGCAGTACTTC

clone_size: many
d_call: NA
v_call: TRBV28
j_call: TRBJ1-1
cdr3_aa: CASKLGAGERTEAFF
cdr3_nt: TGTGCCAGCAAATTGGGGGCAGGGGAGAGGACTGAAGCTTTCTTT

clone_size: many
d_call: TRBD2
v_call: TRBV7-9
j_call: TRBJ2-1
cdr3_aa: CASSLGPGLANNEQFF
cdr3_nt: TGTGCCAGCAGCTTAGGACCGGGACTAGCGAACAATGAGCAGTTCTTC

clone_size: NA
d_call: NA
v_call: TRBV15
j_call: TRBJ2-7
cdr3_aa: CAASTLGGEQYF
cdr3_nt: TGTGCCGCCAGCACCCTGGGGGGCGAGCAGTACTTC

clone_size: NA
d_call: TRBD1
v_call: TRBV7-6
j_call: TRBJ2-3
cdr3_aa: CASSPRDRGMGSTDTQYF
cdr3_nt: TGTGCCAGCAGCCCCCGGGACAGGGGGATGGGGAGCACAGATACGCAGTATTTT

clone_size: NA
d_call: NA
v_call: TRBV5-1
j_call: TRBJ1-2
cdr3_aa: CASGSGSNCGYTF
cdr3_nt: TGCGCCAGCGGCTCGGGATCTAACTGTGGCTACACCTTC

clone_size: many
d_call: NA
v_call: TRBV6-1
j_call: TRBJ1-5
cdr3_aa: CASRSGHPQPQHF
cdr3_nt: TGTGCCAGCAGGAGCGGACATCCCCAGCCCCAGCATTTT

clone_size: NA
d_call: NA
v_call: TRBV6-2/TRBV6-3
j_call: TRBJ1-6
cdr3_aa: CASGSAGMGNSPLHF
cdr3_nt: TGTGCCAGCGGATCAGCGGGGATGGGGAATTCACCCCTCCACTTT

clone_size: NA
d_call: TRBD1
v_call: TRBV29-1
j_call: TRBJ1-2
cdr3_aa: CSVSQTGEGYGYTF
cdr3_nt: TGCAGCGTTTCTCAAACAGGGGAGGGCTATGGCTACACCTTC

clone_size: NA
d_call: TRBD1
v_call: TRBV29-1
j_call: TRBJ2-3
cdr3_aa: CSVDWVTGGWTDTQYF
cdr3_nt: TGCAGCGTTGATTGGGTGACAGGGGGCTGGACAGATACGCAGTATTTT

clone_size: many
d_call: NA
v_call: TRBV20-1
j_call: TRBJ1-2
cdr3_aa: CSARDRDTYGYTF
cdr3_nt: TGCAGTGCTAGAGATAGGGATACTTACGGCTACACCTTC

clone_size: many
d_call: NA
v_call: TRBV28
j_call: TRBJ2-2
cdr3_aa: CASSLPQAHTGELFF
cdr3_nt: TGTGCCAGCAGTTTACCCCAGGCGCACACCGGGGAGCTGTTTTTT

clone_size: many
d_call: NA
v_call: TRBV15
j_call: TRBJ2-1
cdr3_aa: CATSTGTEQFF
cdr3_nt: TGTGCCACCAGCACCGGGACAGAGCAGTTCTTC

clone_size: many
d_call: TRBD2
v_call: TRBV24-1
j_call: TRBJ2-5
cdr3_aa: CATSEGTSGGETQYF
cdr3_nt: TGTGCCACCAGTGAGGGGACTAGCGGGGGGGAGACCCAGTACTTC

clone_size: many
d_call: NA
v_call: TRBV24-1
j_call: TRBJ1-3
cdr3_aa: CATAGGAGGNTIYF
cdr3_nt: TGTGCCACCGCCGGGGGGGCCGGTGGAAACACCATATATTTT

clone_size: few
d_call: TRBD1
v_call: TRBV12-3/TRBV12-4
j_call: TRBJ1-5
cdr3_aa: CASSGTGYQPQHF
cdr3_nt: TGTGCCAGCAGCGGGACAGGCTATCAGCCCCAGCATTTT

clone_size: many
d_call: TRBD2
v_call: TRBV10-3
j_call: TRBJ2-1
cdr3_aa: CAISHSTSGRGNEQFF
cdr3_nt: TGTGCCATCAGTCACTCGACTAGCGGTAGAGGGAATGAGCAGTTCTTC

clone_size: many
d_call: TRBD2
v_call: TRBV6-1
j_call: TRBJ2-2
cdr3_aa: CASSRMSGSNTGELFF
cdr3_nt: TGTGCCAGCAGCCGCATGAGCGGGAGTAACACCGGGGAGCTGTTTTTT

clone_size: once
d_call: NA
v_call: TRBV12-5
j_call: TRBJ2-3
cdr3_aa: CASGGLPQTYTQYF
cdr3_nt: TGTGCTAGTGGCGGTCTCCCACAAACATATACGCAGTATTTT

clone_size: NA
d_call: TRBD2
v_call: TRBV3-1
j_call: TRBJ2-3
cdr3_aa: CASSQRTSGTDTQYF
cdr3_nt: TGTGCCAGCAGCCAAAGGACTAGCGGCACAGATACGCAGTATTTT

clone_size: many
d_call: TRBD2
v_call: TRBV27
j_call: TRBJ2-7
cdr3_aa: CASRGLAGAGFYEQYF
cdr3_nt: TGTGCCAGCAGGGGACTAGCGGGAGCGGGATTTTACGAGCAGTACTTC

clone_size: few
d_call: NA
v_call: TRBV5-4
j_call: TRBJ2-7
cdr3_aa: CASSLKGSSYEQYF
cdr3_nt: TGTGCCAGCAGCCTGAAGGGTAGCTCCTACGAGCAGTACTTC

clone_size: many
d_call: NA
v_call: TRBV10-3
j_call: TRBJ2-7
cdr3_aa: CAISRDLNYEQYF
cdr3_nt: TGTGCCATCTCCCGGGACCTAAACTACGAGCAGTACTTC

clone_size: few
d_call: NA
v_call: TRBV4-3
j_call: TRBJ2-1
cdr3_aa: CASSQEGQASSSYNEQFF
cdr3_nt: TGCGCCAGCAGCCAAGAGGGGCAAGCGTCGAGCTCCTACAATGAGCAGTTCTTC

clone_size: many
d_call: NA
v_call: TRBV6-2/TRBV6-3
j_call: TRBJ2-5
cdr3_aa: CASRVDGPLETQYF
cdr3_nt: TGTGCCAGCAGGGTAGACGGTCCGCTGGAAACCCAGTACTTC

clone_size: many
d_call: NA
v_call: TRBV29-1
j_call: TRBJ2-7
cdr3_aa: CSVEKAGGNEQYF
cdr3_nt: TGCAGCGTTGAAAAGGCAGGCGGAAACGAGCAGTACTTC

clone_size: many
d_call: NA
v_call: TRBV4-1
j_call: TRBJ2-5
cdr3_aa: CASSRRWGQAETQYF
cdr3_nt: TGCGCCAGCAGCCGGCGGTGGGGTCAGGCGGAGACCCAGTACTTC

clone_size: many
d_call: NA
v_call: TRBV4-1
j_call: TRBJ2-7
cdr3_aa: CASSQRDVTHEQYF
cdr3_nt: TGCGCCAGCAGCCAAAGGGACGTCACCCACGAGCAGTACTTC

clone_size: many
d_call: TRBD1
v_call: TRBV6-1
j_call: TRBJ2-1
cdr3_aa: CASSKDGTGGYNEQFF
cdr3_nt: TGTGCCAGCAGTAAAGATGGGACAGGGGGGTACAATGAGCAGTTCTTC

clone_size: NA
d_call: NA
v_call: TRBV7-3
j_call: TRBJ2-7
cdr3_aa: CASSQEGNEKYF
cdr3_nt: TGCGCCAGCAGCCAAGAGGGAAACGAGAAGTACTTC

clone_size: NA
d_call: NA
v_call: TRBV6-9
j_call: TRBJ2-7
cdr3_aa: CTSSSRDYEQYF
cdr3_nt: TGTACTAGCAGTTCCAGAGACTACGAGCAGTACTTC

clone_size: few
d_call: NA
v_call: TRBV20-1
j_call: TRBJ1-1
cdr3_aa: CSALPGLISANTEAFF
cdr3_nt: TGCAGTGCACTCCCGGGACTGATCTCTGCCAACACTGAAGCTTTCTTT

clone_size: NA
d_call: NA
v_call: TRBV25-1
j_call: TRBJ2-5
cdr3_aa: CASSEHGEQYF
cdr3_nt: TGTGCCAGCAGTGAACATGGTGAGCAGTACTTC

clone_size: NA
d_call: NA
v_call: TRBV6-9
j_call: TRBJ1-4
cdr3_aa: CSIIFYASEKLFF
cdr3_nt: TGTTCCATCATTTTTTACGCTTCTGAAAAACTTTTTTTT

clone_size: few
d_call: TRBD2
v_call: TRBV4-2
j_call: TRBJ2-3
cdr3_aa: CASSQGTSGDTQYF
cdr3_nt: TGTGCCAGCAGCCAAGGCACTAGCGGTGATACGCAGTATTTT

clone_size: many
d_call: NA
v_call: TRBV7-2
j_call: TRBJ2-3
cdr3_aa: CASSLVGQSTDTQYF
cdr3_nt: TGTGCCAGCAGCTTGGTCGGACAAAGCACAGATACGCAGTATTTT

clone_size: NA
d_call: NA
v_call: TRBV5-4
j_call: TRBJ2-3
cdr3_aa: CASSSPRQAPADTQYF
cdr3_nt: TGTGCCAGCAGCTCCCCCCGACAGGCTCCCGCAGATACGCAGTATTTT

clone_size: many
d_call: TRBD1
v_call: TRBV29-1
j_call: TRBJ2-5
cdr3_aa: CSVSDRAKETQYF
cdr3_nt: TGCAGCGTCTCCGACAGGGCAAAAGAGACCCAGTACTTC